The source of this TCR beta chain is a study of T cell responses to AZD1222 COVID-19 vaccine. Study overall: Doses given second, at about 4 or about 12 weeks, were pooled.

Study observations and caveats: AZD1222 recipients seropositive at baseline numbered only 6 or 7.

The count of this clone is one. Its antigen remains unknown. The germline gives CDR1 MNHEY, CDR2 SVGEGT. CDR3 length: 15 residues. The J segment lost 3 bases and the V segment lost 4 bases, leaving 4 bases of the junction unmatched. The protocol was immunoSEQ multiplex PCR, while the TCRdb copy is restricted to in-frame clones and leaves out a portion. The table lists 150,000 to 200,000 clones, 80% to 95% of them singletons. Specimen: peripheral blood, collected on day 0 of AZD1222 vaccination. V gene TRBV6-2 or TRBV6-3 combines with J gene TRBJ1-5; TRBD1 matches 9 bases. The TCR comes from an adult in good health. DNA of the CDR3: TGTGCCAGCAGTTCAGGGACAGGGAACAATCAGCCCCAGCATTTT. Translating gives CASSSGTGNNQPQHF.